The 28 T cell receptor beta chains below come from one sample, sequenced in a study of OX40 agonist ivuxolimab in advanced cancers. The protocol was immunoSEQ multiplex PCR, while the TCRdb copy is restricted to in-frame clones and leaves out a portion. The sample yields about 73,000 clones, about 92% seen once. The sequenced sample was CD4+ or CD8+ T cells sorted from blood, obtained in a trial of the OX40 agonist ivuxolimab. These receptors all stem from an adult with an advanced solid tumor such as melanoma, head and neck, liver or kidney cancer.

The chain uses TRBV11-2 and TRBJ2-7; D call uncertain. From germline, CDR1 is SGHAT and CDR2 FQNNGV. Trimming removed 2 bases at V and 3 bases at J, with 8 bases between. CDR3 length: 13 amino acids. The CDR3 DNA is TGTGCCAGCAGCTTACGAAACCTCTACGAGCAGTACTTC. This encodes CASSLRNLYEQYF.

The J gene is TRBJ2-5, the V gene TRBV15, with TRBD2 identical over 7 bases. From germline, CDR1 is LNHNV and CDR2 YYDKDF (reference sequence). This CDR3 is built from 17 residues. V lost 6 bases and J lost 0; bases outside the gene matches: 13. The CDR3 nucleotides read TGTGCCACCAGTCCCTTTAACGGCGGGGGAGACCAAGAGACCCAGTACTTC. It specifies CATSPFNGGGDQETQYF. Drawing the rest from reference TRBV15 and TRBJ2-5, the complete variable domain is DAMVIQNPRYQVTQFGKPVTLSCSQTLNHNVMYWYQQKSSQAPKLLFHYYDKDFNNEADTPDNFQSRRPNTSFCFLDIRSPGLGDTAMYLCATSPFNGGGDQETQYFGPGTRLLVL.

The J gene is TRBJ1-4, the V gene TRBV6-1, with 9 bases lining up with TRBD1. CDR3 length equals 18 residues. Germline CDR1 reads MNHNS; CDR2 reads SASEGT. V shed 2 bases and J 2 bases; nucleotides not matched to a gene: 9. DNA of the CDR3: TGTGCCAGCAGTGAACTTCCGGGACAGGGAGATACTAATGAAAAACTGTTTTTT. Protein: CASSELPGQGDTNEKLFF.

V gene TRBV21-1 combines with J gene TRBJ2-2; the D call of TRBD1 is as the table states it, not checked on the DNA. TRBV21-1 corresponds to a pseudogene. This CDR3 is 13 amino acids long. Here the CDR3 reads CASRGRFTGELFF. In nucleotides, the CDR3 is TGTGCCAGTCGTGGCAGATTCACCGGGGAGCTGTTTTTT.

The genes are TRBV10-3 and TRBJ2-7; 7 bases align to TRBD1. The germline CDR1 and CDR2 sequences are ENHRY and SYGVKD. The CDR3 spans 12 residues. V dropped 10 bases and J dropped 3; count of bases not matched to a gene: 6. The CDR3 sequence: CATRQGLYEQYF. Written as DNA, the CDR3 is TGTGCCACCCGACAGGGCCTCTACGAGCAGTACTTC.

Details on this clone: Compared with germline, one end of the junction differs, possibly owing to a read error. This chain connects TRBV10-2 to TRBJ2-2; weak D call: TRBD1 (6 bases). CDR1 is WSHSY, CDR2 SAAADI, per germline. This CDR3 comprises 11 residues. DNA of the CDR3: TGCGCCAGCATGGAACTAGGGGGGCTGTTTTTT. This encodes CASMELGGLFF.

This clone was found a few times. The CDR3: CATRRGMDQPQHF. The CDR3 DNA reads TGTGCCACCCGAAGGGGGATGGATCAGCCCCAGCATTTT. This chain links TRBV19 with TRBJ1-5, with D possibly matching TRBD1 (6 bases). CDR1 is LNHDA and CDR2 is SQIVND in the germline V gene (reference sequence). Trimming took 10 bases from V and 5 from J, leaving 15 bases between them. The CDR3 loop spans 13 amino acids. Drawing the rest from reference TRBV19 and TRBJ1-5, the complete variable domain is DGGITQSPKYLFRKEGQNVTLSCEQNLNHDAMYWYRQDPGQGLRLIYYSQIVNDFQKGDIAEGYSVSREKKESFPLTVTSAQKNPTAFYLCATRRGMDQPQHFGDGTRLSIL.

The gene calls are TRBV11-2 and TRBJ2-1, with D uncertain. This CDR3 has 14 amino acids. The V end was cut by 5 bases, the J end by 8 bases, with 16 bases between. Germline V gene sequence: CDR1 SGHAT, CDR2 FQNNGV. The CDR3: CASSRTSGHDEQFF. DNA for the CDR3: TGTGCCAGCAGCCGCACGTCCGGCCACGATGAGCAGTTCTTC.

This clone came up a few times. The genes are TRBV4-1 and TRBJ2-7; possible D gene TRBD2, 5 bases. V dropped 4 bases and J dropped 2 bases, with 12 bases sitting between them. Germline loops: CDR1 MGHRA, CDR2 YSYEKL. This CDR3 comprises 14 residues. The CDR3 DNA is TGCGCCAGCAGCCTCCGGGATTCAGCCTACGAGCAGTACTTC. Amino acids: CASSLRDSAYEQYF.

Only one count was recorded for this clone. The CDR3 sequence is CASSWGTGAGYGYTF. For the CDR3, the DNA is TGTGCCAGCAGTTGGGGGACAGGGGCCGGGTATGGCTACACCTTC. This rearrangement joins TRBV27 to TRBJ1-2; 10 bases line up with TRBD1. With V trimmed by 4 bases and J by 5 bases, 7 bases remained unmatched. Germline loops: CDR1 MNHEY, CDR2 SMNVEV (reference sequence). The CDR3 contains 15 residues.

The rearrangement links TRBV6-5 to TRBJ1-1; D ambiguous. V lost 2 bases, J lost 1 base, and 8 bases lay in between. Germline loops: CDR1 MNHEY, CDR2 SVGAGI. This CDR3 has 14 residues. The CDR3 DNA is TGTGCCAGCAGTTACGGGCGGGGGAACACTGAAGCTTTCTTT. It specifies CASSYGRGNTEAFF.

The chain is built from TRBV11-3 and TRBJ2-7, with TRBD2 matching 9 bases. V trimming: 5 bases; J trimming: 2 bases; junction bases outside the gene matches: 4. The length of the CDR3 is 14 residues. Germline CDR1 reads SGHNT; CDR2 reads YENEEA. Written as DNA, the CDR3 is TGTGCCAGCAGCCTAGCGGGGTCCGCCTACGAGCAGTACTTC. Translation: CASSLAGSAYEQYF.

This chain connects TRBV18 to TRBJ2-3, with 8 bases fitting TRBD2. The V gene end was trimmed by 0 bases and the J gene end by 0 bases; junction bases not matched to a gene: 14. The CDR3 loop spans 20 amino acids. In germline, CDR1 is KGHSH, CDR2 LQKENI. In DNA, the CDR3 is TGTGCCAGCTCACCACCGAAGGAGCAGCGGGGGCGTCTTAGCACAGATACGCAGTATTTT. It codes for CASSPPKEQRGRLSTDTQYF.

This clone showed up just a few times. The chain couples TRBV4-3 to TRBJ1-2; TRBD1 is a possible D gene (5 bases). CDR3 size: 17 residues. Germline-derived CDR1 and CDR2 are LGHNA and YSLEER. V lost 0 bases and J lost 3, with 17 bases in between. CDR3 amino acids: CASSQDRAGLTDYGYTF. In nucleotides, the CDR3 is TGCGCCAGCAGCCAAGACCGGGCGGGGCTGACGGACTATGGCTACACCTTC.

The chain links TRBV27 to TRBJ2-3; D unresolved. The CDR3 has 12 amino acids. Germline values: CDR1 MNHEY, CDR2 SMNVEV (reference sequence). V was pared by 4 bases and J by 10 bases, with 12 bases between. CDR3 DNA sequence: TGTGCCAGCAGTTCCCCCTACCCCCCGCAGTATTTT. Amino acids: CASSSPYPPQYF.

The chain carries TRBV9 and TRBJ2-7; no reliable D call. This CDR3 contains 14 residues. Trimming shortened V by 0 bases and J by 2 bases, and 9 bases separated the two germline ends. Germline CDR1 is SGDLS and CDR2 is YYNGEE. In nucleotides, the CDR3 is TGTGCCAGCAGCGTAGATGGAGTCACCTACGAGCAGTACTTC. It codes for CASSVDGVTYEQYF.

The J gene is TRBJ1-5, the V gene TRBV2; D is unresolved. V lost 1 base and J 5 bases, leaving 6 bases between the germline ends. Germline CDR1 SNHLY, CDR2 FYNNEI. The CDR3 covers 13 residues. The CDR3 DNA follows: TGTGCCAGCAGTGAAGGGAGGTATCAGCCCCAGCATTTT. Protein product: CASSEGRYQPQHF.

This clone was seen a single time. The rearrangement links TRBV19 to TRBJ2-7; tentatively, D is TRBD1 or TRBD2 (6 bases each). This CDR3 has 14 residues. Germline V gene data show CDR1 as LNHDA and CDR2 as SQIVND (reference sequence). The V end lost 6 bases, the J end lost 7 bases, and 19 bases lay between the germline ends. The CDR3 DNA is TGTGCCAGTAGACCTCTGGACGGGGGCCTGGAGCAGTACTTC. It translates to CASRPLDGGLEQYF. Complete variable domain (other parts from reference TRBV19 and TRBJ2-7): DGGITQSPKYLFRKEGQNVTLSCEQNLNHDAMYWYRQDPGQGLRLIYYSQIVNDFQKGDIAEGYSVSREKKESFPLTVTSAQKNPTAFYLCASRPLDGGLEQYFGPGTRLTVT.

The J gene is TRBJ2-3, the V gene TRBV6-4; TRBD2 aligns across 7 bases. Germline CDR1 MRHNA, CDR2 SNTAGT. The CDR3 runs 15 residues. The V and J ends lost 2 bases and 1 base, in that order; junction bases with no gene match: 3. This CDR3 is CASSDNRGGTDTQYF. The DNA for the CDR3 is TGTGCCAGCAGTGACAATCGGGGGGGCACAGATACGCAGTATTTT.

The genes are TRBV5-4 and TRBJ1-1; TRBD1 might be the D (5 bases). Trimming shortened V by 1 base and J by 7 bases, and 17 bases separated the two germline ends. CDR3 size: 15 residues. Germline CDR1 reads SGHNT; CDR2 reads YYREEE (reference sequence). The CDR3 protein is CASSLRGAVANEAFF. DNA for the CDR3: TGTGCCAGCAGCTTGAGGGGTGCGGTGGCAAATGAAGCTTTCTTT.

The chain uses TRBV9 and TRBJ1-1, with 10 positions matching TRBD1. The CDR3 spans 16 residues. V was pared by 4 bases and J by 2 bases, with 8 bases of the junction left unmatched. The germline V gene has CDR1 SGDLS and CDR2 YYNGEE. This CDR3 is CASSHHRQGANTEAFF. The DNA for the CDR3 is TGTGCCAGCAGCCATCACAGACAGGGGGCTAACACTGAAGCTTTCTTT.

The CDR3 sequence is CASSLDETGSVTGELFF. In DNA form, the CDR3 reads TGCGCCAGCAGCTTGGACGAAACAGGGTCTGTGACCGGGGAGCTGTTTTTT. The chain has TRBV5-1 and TRBJ2-2; D may be TRBD1 (6 bases). There are 17 residues in the CDR3. V shed 0 bases and J shed 5 bases, with 17 bases lying between them. Germline assignment: CDR1 SGHRS and CDR2 YFSETQ.

The chain carries TRBV5-1 and TRBJ2-3, with a possible D match to TRBD2 (6 bases). From germline, CDR1 is SGHRS and CDR2 YFSETQ. The CDR3 is made up of 17 amino acids. V was pared by 3 bases and J by 2 bases, with 19 bases between. The DNA for the CDR3 is TGCGCCAGCAGCTGGCCCGGGACGGGCGGGACCACAGATACGCAGTATTTT. This translates into CASSWPGTGGTTDTQYF. The full variable domain, with the rest looked up from reference TRBV5-1 and TRBJ2-3, is KAGVTQTPRYLIKTRGQQVTLSCSPISGHRSVSWYQQTPGQGLQFLFEYFSETQRNKGNFPGRFSGRQFSNSRSEMNVSTLELGDSALYLCASSWPGTGGTTDTQYFGPGTRLTVL.

The chain combines TRBV7-6 with TRBJ2-3; possibly TRBD1 or TRBD2 for D (5 bases each). V dropped 0 bases and J dropped 6 bases, with 10 bases sitting between them. Germline CDR1 SGHVS, CDR2 FNYEAQ. The CDR3 totals 14 residues. CDR3: CASSLAGDVDTQYF. The CDR3, as DNA: TGTGCCAGCAGCTTAGCGGGGGATGTGGATACGCAGTATTTT.

This clone has just one count. The rearrangement joins TRBV2 to TRBJ2-5, with D perhaps TRBD2 (5 bases). The CDR3 extends over 16 amino acids. Per germline, CDR1 SNHLY and CDR2 FYNNEI. The V end was cut by 5 bases, the J end by 0 bases, with 16 bases between. CDR3 residues: CASSHPGSGYQETQYF. In DNA form, the CDR3 reads TGTGCCAGCAGTCATCCGGGGTCGGGGTACCAAGAGACCCAGTACTTC.

The chain combines TRBV6-6 with TRBJ2-5; D remains unclear. CDR1 and CDR2 (germline): MNHNY, SVGAGI (reference sequence). V was pared by 7 bases and J by 3 bases, with 15 bases between. The CDR3 runs to 14 residues. CDR3 protein: CASNQRAVKETQYF. DNA for the CDR3: TGTGCCAGCAACCAAAGGGCGGTAAAAGAGACCCAGTACTTC.

The chain couples TRBV7-9 to TRBJ1-2; TRBD1 might be the D (5 bases). Germline lookup yields CDR1 SEHNR and CDR2 FQNEAQ (reference sequence). The CDR3 totals 16 residues. The V end was cut by 4 bases, the J end by 8 bases, with 23 bases between. The CDR3 protein is CASSSPTDFLAYGYTF. As DNA, the CDR3 is TGTGCCAGCAGCTCACCGACAGATTTCTTAGCATACGGCTACACCTTC.

This clone was seen a single time. V and J are TRBV6-1 and TRBJ1-1; D uncertain. V was clipped by 0 bases and J by 0 bases, with 14 bases between them. The length of the CDR3 is 17 residues. Germline V lookup: CDR1 MNHNS, CDR2 SASEGT. CDR3 nucleotide sequence: TGTGCCAGCAGTGAAGCGCGCGGGCACAACATGAACACTGAAGCTTTCTTT. This encodes CASSEARGHNMNTEAFF.